This TCR beta chain was sequenced in a study of prognosis after radiotherapy for stage I lung cancer. Study at large: Participants consisted of stage I non-small cell lung cancer patients, who were enrolled between 2018 and January 2019.

As to this clonotype: Its target is unknown.

The study's findings and limits: Reduced unique TCR clone counts were recorded after stereotactic body radiation therapy, with a median of approximately 9,600 versus 7,200.

The study amplified the TCR beta CDR3 region from genomic DNA. This amplification was carried out by two rounds of multiplex PCR. First-round PCR amplification was performed with primers specific to each TRBV and TRBJ gene. TCRdb re-called the multiplex PCR reads with MiXCR, one entry per CDR3 protein. The table shows some 20,000 distinct CDR3 sequences, with 40% occurring only once. The CDR3 sequence is 14 residues long. Germline V CDR1 and CDR2: SGHRS, YFSETQ. Trimming stripped 0 bases from V and 7 bases from J, with 11 bases between. This sequence was found in a donor aged 50 or older with non-small cell lung cancer. The source material was PBMCs, sampled before or after stereotactic body radiation therapy (not recorded which). The chain links TRBV5-1 to TRBJ1-5; TRBD1 might be the D (5 bases). CDR3 region: CASSLAGGAQPQHF. CDR3 nucleotides: TGCGCCAGCAGCTTGGCCGGGGGAGCCCAGCCCCAGCATTTT.